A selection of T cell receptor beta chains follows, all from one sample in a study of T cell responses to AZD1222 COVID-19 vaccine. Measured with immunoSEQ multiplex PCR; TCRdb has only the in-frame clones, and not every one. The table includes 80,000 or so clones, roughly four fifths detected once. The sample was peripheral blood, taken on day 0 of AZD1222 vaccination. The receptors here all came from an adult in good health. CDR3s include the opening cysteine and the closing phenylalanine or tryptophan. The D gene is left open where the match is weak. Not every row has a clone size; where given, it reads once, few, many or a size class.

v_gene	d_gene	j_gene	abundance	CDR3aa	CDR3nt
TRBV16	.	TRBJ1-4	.	CASSQSSGEKLFF	TGTGCCAGCAGCCAATCCAGCGGTGAAAAACTGTTTTTT
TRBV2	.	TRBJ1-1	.	CASSPTTEAFF	TGTGCCAGCAGTCCCACCACTGAAGCTTTCTTT
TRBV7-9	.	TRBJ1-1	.	CASSSNGGTEAFF	TGTGCCAGCAGCTCCAATGGGGGTACTGAAGCTTTCTTT
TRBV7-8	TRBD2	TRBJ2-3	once	CASSSRTSGITDTQYF	TGTGCCAGCAGCTCCCGAACTAGCGGGATTACAGATACGCAGTATTTT
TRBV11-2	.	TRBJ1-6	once	CASSFDRNNSPLHF	TGTGCCAGCAGCTTCGACAGGAATAATTCACCCCTCCACTTT
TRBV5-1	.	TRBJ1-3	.	CASSLQEGNTIYF	TGCGCCAGCAGCTTGCAGGAGGGAAACACCATATATTTT
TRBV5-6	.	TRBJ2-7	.	CASSFSGREFYEQYF	TGTGCCAGCAGCTTTTCGGGCAGGGAGTTCTACGAGCAGTACTTC
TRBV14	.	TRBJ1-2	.	CASSQEGTGTLRSYGYTF	TGTGCCAGCAGCCAAGAGGGGACCGGGACGCTGCGGTCATATGGCTACACCTTC
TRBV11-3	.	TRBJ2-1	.	CASSLGGVPYNEQFF	TGTGCCAGCAGCTTAGGAGGGGTGCCCTACAATGAGCAGTTCTTC
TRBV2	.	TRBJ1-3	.	CASKGTVSGNTIYF	TGTGCCAGCAAAGGGACGGTCTCTGGAAACACCATATATTTT
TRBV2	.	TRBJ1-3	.	CASRADSSGNTIYF	TGTGCCAGCAGGGCGGACAGCTCTGGAAACACCATATATTTT
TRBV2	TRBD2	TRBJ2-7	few	CASSDIKSGVGPPEQYF	TGTGCCAGCAGTGATATTAAAAGCGGGGTGGGACCTCCCGAGCAGTACTTC
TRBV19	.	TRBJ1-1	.	CASSIVKGLGNTEAFF	TGTGCCAGTAGTATAGTAAAGGGGTTAGGGAACACTGAAGCTTTCTTT
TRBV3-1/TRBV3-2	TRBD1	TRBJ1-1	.	CASSDPGTGRTEAFF	TGTGCCAGCAGCGACCCCGGGACAGGACGAACTGAAGCTTTCTTT
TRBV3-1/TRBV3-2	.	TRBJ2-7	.	CASSNGKGEQYF	TGTGCCAGCAGCAACGGCAAGGGAGAGCAGTACTTC
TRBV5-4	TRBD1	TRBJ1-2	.	CASSLGGQQSVYGYTF	TGTGCCAGCAGCTTGGGGGGACAGCAGAGCGTCTATGGCTACACCTTC
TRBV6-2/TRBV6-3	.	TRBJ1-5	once	CASSYLGQPQHF	TGTGCCAGCAGTTACTTGGGGCAGCCCCAGCATTTT
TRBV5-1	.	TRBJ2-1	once	CASDYGLGNEQFF	TGCGCCAGCGACTACGGCCTAGGGAATGAGCAGTTCTTC
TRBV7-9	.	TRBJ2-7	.	CASSAWSFEQYF	TGTGCCAGCAGCGCTTGGAGCTTCGAGCAGTACTTC
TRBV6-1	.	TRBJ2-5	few	CASSEAGGKETQYF	TGTGCCAGCAGTGAAGCTGGGGGAAAAGAGACCCAGTACTTC
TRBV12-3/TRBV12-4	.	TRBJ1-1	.	CASSFGEDTEAFF	TGTGCCAGCAGTTTTGGGGAGGACACTGAAGCTTTCTTT
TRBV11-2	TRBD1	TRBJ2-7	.	CASSADRGHEQYF	TGTGCCAGCAGCGCCGACAGGGGCCACGAGCAGTACTTC
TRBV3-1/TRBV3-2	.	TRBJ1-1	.	CASSRGTVNTEAFF	TGTGCCAGCAGCCGGGGGACGGTGAACACTGAAGCTTTCTTT
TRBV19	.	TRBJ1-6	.	CASGEQGGSPLHF	TGTGCCAGCGGGGAACAGGGAGGTTCACCCCTCCACTTT
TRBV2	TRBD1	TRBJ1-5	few	CASRWTGEGGNQPQHF	TGTGCCAGCAGATGGACAGGGGAAGGTGGCAATCAGCCCCAGCATTTT
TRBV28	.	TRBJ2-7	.	CASSAPGGQSSYEQYF	TGTGCCAGCAGTGCCCCTGGGGGGCAAAGCTCCTACGAGCAGTACTTC
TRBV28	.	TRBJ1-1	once	CASSPPTGNTEAFF	TGTGCCAGCAGTCCCCCTACGGGGAACACTGAAGCTTTCTTT
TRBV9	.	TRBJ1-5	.	CASSLDAGGNQPQHF	TGTGCCAGCAGCCTAGACGCGGGGGGCAATCAGCCCCAGCATTTT
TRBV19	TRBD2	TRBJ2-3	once	CASSAPPGLAGGQPDTQYF	TGTGCCAGTAGTGCCCCCCCGGGACTAGCGGGGGGGCAGCCAGATACGCAGTATTTT
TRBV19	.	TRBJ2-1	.	CASSVSNNEQFF	TGTGCCAGTAGTGTCTCCAACAATGAGCAGTTCTTC
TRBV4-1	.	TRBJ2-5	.	CASSQGLASGFETQYF	TGCGCCAGCAGCCAAGGCCTAGCTTCCGGTTTTGAGACCCAGTACTTC
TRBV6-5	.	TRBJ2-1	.	CASSYSMRGRNEQFF	TGTGCCAGCAGTTACTCGATGAGGGGCCGGAATGAGCAGTTCTTC
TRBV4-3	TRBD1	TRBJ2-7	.	CASSQDRTGIPYEQYF	TGCGCCAGCAGCCAAGATAGGACAGGCATCCCCTACGAGCAGTACTTC
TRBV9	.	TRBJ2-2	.	CASSVDSFRGGELFF	TGTGCCAGCAGCGTAGATAGTTTTCGGGGCGGGGAGCTGTTTTTT
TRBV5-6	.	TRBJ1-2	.	CASTLSIYYGYTF	TGTGCCAGCACCTTAAGCATATACTATGGCTACACCTTC
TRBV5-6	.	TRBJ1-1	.	CASSLGHEGTEAFF	TGTGCCAGCAGCTTGGGCCACGAGGGCACTGAAGCTTTCTTT
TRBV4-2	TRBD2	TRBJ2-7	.	CASSLQRGGSYEQYF	TGTGCCAGCAGCCTCCAGCGGGGGGGATCCTACGAGCAGTACTTC
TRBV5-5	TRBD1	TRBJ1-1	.	CASSLTGDTEAFF	TGTGCCAGCAGCTTGACAGGGGACACTGAAGCTTTCTTT
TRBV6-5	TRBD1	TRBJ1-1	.	CASSRGQGARTEAFF	TGTGCCAGCAGTCGGGGACAGGGGGCGAGGACTGAAGCTTTCTTT
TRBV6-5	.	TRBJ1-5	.	CASSYPGPNQPQHF	TGTGCCAGCAGTTACCCGGGCCCCAATCAGCCCCAGCATTTT
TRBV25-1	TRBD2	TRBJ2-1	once	CASSEFGSTSGSYNEQFF	TGTGCCAGCAGTGAATTCGGCTCCACTAGCGGGTCCTACAATGAGCAGTTCTTC
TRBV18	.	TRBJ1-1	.	CASSPMQGNTEAFF	TGTGCCAGCTCACCAATGCAGGGGAACACTGAAGCTTTCTTT
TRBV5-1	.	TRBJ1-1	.	CASSLQGPKMNTEAFF	TGCGCCAGCAGCTTGCAGGGGCCAAAAATGAACACTGAAGCTTTCTTT
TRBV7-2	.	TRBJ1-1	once	CASSLGRGAEAFF	TGTGCCAGCAGCTTAGGGAGGGGCGCTGAAGCTTTCTTT
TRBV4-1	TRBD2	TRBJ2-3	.	CASSPRLAGDGTDTQYF	TGCGCCAGCAGCCCACGACTAGCGGGTGATGGCACAGATACGCAGTATTTT
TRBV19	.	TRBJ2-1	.	CASSRDSSYNEQFF	TGTGCCAGTAGTAGAGACAGCTCCTACAATGAGCAGTTCTTC
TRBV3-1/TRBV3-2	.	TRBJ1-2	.	CASTSRPTGAYGYTF	TGTGCCAGCACCTCACGACCGACAGGAGCCTATGGCTACACCTTC
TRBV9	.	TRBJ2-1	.	CASSVVGYNEQFF	TGTGCCAGCAGCGTAGTAGGGTACAATGAGCAGTTCTTC
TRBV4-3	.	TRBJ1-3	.	CASRADVSSGNTIYF	TGCGCCAGCAGGGCGGACGTGAGCTCTGGAAACACCATATATTTT
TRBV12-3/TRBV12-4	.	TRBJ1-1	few	CATGTGSGAFF	TGTGCCACCGGAACGGGGTCGGGAGCTTTCTTT
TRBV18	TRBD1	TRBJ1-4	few	CASSQGTETNEKLFF	TGTGCCAGCTCACAAGGGACAGAAACCAATGAAAAACTGTTTTTT
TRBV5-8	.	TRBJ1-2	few	CASSLGPLYGYTF	TGTGCCAGCAGCTTGGGCCCCCTCTATGGCTACACCTTC
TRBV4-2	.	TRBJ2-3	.	CASSQDPASGRGPTQYF	TGTGCCAGCAGCCAAGATCCGGCAAGCGGGCGGGGGCCCACGCAGTATTTT
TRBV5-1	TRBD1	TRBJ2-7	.	CASSLGDRANFQRLYF	TGCGCCAGCAGCTTGGGGGACAGGGCGAATTTTCAAAGACTCTACTTC
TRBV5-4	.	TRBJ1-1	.	CASSLGSDRGATEAFF	TGTGCCAGCAGCTTAGGTTCCGACCGGGGAGCCACTGAAGCTTTCTTT